This TCR beta chain came from a study of shared T cell receptors in the human thymus (dated by TCRdb to about 2021). As for the study more broadly: The study examined how the human thymus generates shared, self-reactive T-cell receptor alpha chains.

The method was the immunoSEQ multiplex PCR assay. This immuneACCESS table, as held by TCRdb, lists in-frame sequences with V and J called but not all clones. Of the missing ones, under half trace to an unresolved V gene in checked studies; the others have no known cause. The table for this sample lists more than 550,000 clones; 80% to 90% of them were counted only once. The ten largest account for around 0.01% of the sample. Details on this clone: Its antigen is not yet known. No much larger clone exists at a distance of one base, and base qualities are not known.

In addition, the sample was reused for a study of human thymus T cells. That second publication adds: Immunologically healthy infants undergoing open corrective cardiac surgery for congenital heart defects in Finland were used as donors. The thymus tissue came from surgical resects taken out during corrective cardiac surgery. Both the thymic and the peripheral blood repertoires appeared to show biased V and J gene segment usage. The related research found that thymic TCR repertoires overlapped highly between unrelated individuals. The study described the TCR alpha and beta repertoires in under ten infant thymus samples and a few matching peripheral blood samples. The infant donors were roughly 7 to 244 days old, and the cohort included five to seven males and a couple of females. Thymocytes were released mechanically from tissue and stored at -70 °C as pellets of about 9.5-32 million cells. Genomic DNA was extracted from frozen cell pellets with a QIAsymphony instrument. Using the immunoSEQ multiplex PCR assay, the TCRB and TCRAD loci were amplified from a standardized quantity of quality-controlled genomic DNA. The V(D)J region was spanned by amplicons of a length sufficient to cover the CDR3 and to identify V and J genes. The commercial immunoSEQ service was used to sequence amplicons on an Illumina platform. Corrections for primer bias and sequencing errors followed previously described methods, while TCRAD and TCRB definitions were based on the IMGT database. The repertoires were analysed using immunoSEQ Analyzer 3.0 and VDJTools for basic statistics, V/J segment usage, diversity estimates, rarefaction and pairwise overlap. To estimate diversity, the Chao1, ChaoE, Efron-Thisted, Shannon and inverse Simpson indices were applied, and diversity was also estimated on datasets down-sampled to the smallest sample. Repertoire overlap was assessed by strict matching of CDR3 nucleotide sequence, V gene and J gene, and clustering was done by Jaccard-based multidimensional scaling. Thymus samples yielded on average around 810,000 unique TCRB clonotypes, compared with 65,000 to 100,000 from blood samples.

The sequenced sample was thymocytes. This sequence was found in a girl in the first two years of life with a congenital heart defect. Donor details come from another sample of the same person, matched by shared clones.

The nucleotide sequence reads TGTGCCAGCAGCCCTGGTTACGGGCGGGGGGTCACCTACAATGAGCAGTTCTTC. This translates into CASSPGYGRGVTYNEQFF. The rearranged segments are TRBV9 and TRBJ2-1; 8 bases in between match TRBD2. From the germline V gene, CDR1 is SGDLS and CDR2 is YYNGEE. The CDR3 spans 18 residues, from the cysteine through the phenylalanine. Just CDR3 DNA is preserved here, 54 bases in frame from base 1. Unmatched junction bases come to 14, with V trimmed by 4 bases and J by 2 bases.